This T cell receptor beta chain is drawn from a study of beta chain features in type 1 diabetes. Study-level information: Sorted cells from all samples, numbering 107,917,701, were examined.

A remark on this clone: Its target is unknown.

Germline values: CDR1 MNHEY, CDR2 SVGAGI. V was cut by 2 bases and J by 3 bases, with 7 bases left in between. The CDR3 sequence is 13 residues long. Via CD45RO/CCR7/CD25/CD127/CD95/CD27, cells of the CD4+ naive, central memory, regulatory and stem cell-like memory subsets were sorted. Overall study findings and caveats: Cells expressing TCR highly could be over-represented by cDNA sequencing.

The entirety of the isolated RNA underwent reverse transcription, so expressed TCRB transcripts were sequenced. The protocol was immunoSEQ multiplex PCR, while the TCRdb copy is restricted to in-frame clones and leaves out a portion. The table records 130,000 or so clones, roughly a tenth of them present only once. This TCR was recovered from a man younger than 35 in good health. The sample was central memory CD4+ T cells from blood. The chain joins TRBV6-5 to TRBJ1-2, with D hard to call. This chain's CDR3 is CASSYGRDYGYTF. The CDR3 DNA reads TGTGCCAGCAGTTACGGGCGGGACTATGGCTACACCTTC.